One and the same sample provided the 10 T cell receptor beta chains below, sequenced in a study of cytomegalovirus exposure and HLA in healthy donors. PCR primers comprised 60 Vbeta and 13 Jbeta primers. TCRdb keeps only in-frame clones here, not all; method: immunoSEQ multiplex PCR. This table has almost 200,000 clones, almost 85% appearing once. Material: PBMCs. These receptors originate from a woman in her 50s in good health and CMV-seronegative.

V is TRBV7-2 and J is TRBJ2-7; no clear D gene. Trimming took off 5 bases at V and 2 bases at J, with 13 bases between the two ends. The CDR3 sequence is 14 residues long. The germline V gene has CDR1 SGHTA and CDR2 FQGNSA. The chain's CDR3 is CASSHSYATYEQYF. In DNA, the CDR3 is TGTGCCAGCAGCCATTCGTACGCTACCTACGAGCAGTACTTC.

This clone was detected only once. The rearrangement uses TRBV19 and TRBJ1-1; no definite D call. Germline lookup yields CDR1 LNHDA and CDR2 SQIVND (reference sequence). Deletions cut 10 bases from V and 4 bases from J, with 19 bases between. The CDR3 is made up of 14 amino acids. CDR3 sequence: CAIRPGGMSTEAFF. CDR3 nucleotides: TGTGCCATTAGACCGGGAGGTATGAGCACTGAAGCTTTCTTT. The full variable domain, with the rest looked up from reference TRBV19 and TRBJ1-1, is DGGITQSPKYLFRKEGQNVTLSCEQNLNHDAMYWYRQDPGQGLRLIYYSQIVNDFQKGDIAEGYSVSREKKESFPLTVTSAQKNPTAFYLCAIRPGGMSTEAFFGQGTRLTVV.

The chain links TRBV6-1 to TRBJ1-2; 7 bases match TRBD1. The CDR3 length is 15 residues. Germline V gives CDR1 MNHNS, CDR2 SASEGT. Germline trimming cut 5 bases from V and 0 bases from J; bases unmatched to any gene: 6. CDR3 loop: CASSKRTGANYGYTF. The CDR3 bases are TGTGCCAGCAGTAAGCGGACAGGTGCTAACTATGGCTACACCTTC.

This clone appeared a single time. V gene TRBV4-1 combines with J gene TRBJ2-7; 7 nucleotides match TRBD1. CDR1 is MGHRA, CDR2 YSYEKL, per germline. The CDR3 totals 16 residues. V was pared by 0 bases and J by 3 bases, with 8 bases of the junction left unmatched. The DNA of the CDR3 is TGCGCCAGCAGCCAAGATTCCCGGGCAGGGGGCTACGAGCAGTACTTC. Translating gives CASSQDSRAGGYEQYF.

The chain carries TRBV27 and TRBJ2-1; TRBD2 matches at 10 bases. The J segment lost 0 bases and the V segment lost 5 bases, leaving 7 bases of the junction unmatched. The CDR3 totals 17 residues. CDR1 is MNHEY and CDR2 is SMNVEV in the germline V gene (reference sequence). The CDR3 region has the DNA TGTGCCAGCAGTATAAGGACTAGCGGAAACTCCTACAATGAGCAGTTCTTC. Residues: CASSIRTSGNSYNEQFF.

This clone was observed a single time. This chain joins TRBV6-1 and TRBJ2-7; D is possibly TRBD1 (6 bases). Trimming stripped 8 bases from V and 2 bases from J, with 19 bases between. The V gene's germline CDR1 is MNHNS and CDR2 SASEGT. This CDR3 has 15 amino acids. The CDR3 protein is CASWPGYRETYEQYF. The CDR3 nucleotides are TGTGCCAGCTGGCCGGGTTACAGGGAAACCTACGAGCAGTACTTC.

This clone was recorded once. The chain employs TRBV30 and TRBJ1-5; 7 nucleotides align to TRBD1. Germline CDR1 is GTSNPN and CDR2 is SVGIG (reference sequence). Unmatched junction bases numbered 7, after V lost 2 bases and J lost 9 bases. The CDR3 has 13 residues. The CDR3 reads CAWSNQGVRPQHF. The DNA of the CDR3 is TGTGCCTGGAGTAACCAGGGGGTACGGCCCCAGCATTTT.

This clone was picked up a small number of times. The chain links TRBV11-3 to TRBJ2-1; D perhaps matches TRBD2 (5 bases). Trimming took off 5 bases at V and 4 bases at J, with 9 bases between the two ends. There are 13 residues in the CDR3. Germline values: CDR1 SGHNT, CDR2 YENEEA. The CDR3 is CASSREGYNEQFF. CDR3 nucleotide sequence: TGTGCCAGCAGCCGAGAGGGTTACAATGAGCAGTTCTTC.

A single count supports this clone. The CDR3 DNA sequence: TGTGCCAGCAACTTGGGGACAGGGGAAGAGCAGTACTTC. Its protein product is CASNLGTGEEQYF. The rearrangement links TRBV27 to TRBJ2-5, with TRBD1 identical over 10 bases. The CDR3 covers 13 residues. Germline values: CDR1 MNHEY, CDR2 SMNVEV (reference sequence). J was trimmed by 11 bases and V by 7 bases; bases with no gene match: 10.

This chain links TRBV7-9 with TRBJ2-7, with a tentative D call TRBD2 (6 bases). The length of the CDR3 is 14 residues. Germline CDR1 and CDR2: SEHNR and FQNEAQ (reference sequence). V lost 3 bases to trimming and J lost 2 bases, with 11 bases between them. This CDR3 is CASSFGGVPYEQYF. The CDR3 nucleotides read TGTGCCAGCAGCTTTGGCGGGGTCCCCTACGAGCAGTACTTC.